The TCR beta chain described here comes from a study of T cell repertoires in cytomegalovirus infection. This CDR3 has 15 amino acids. The V gene lost 0 bases and the J gene lost 0 bases, with 7 bases spanning the gap. CDR1 LNHNV and CDR2 YYDKDF come from the germline V gene (reference sequence). Each CDR3 protein is one row after TCRdb ran MiXCR on the reads. The sample shows 630,000 or so distinct CDR3 sequences, around 24% of them seen only once. Sequencing used CD8+ T cells from PBMCs. This sequence joins TRBV15 and TRBJ2-3; D may correspond to TRBD1 or TRBD2 (5 bases each). The sequence derives from a human donor in good health (CMV status not recorded). Some clones in this sample may be carry-over from other donors' samples. The CDR3 sequence: CATSRDRDSTDTQYF. In DNA form, the CDR3 reads TGTGCCACCAGCAGAGATAGGGACAGCACAGATACGCAGTATTTT.